This note documents a single T cell receptor beta chain sequence. In the original analysis: Amplification of reference gene primers provided the estimated nucleated cell counts. TCRdb's copy holds only in-frame clones and misses some; the assay was immunoSEQ multiplex PCR. The DNA gave D and trimming, while V, J and clone size come from that table. The table records 130,000 to 150,000 clones, about 70% of them present only once. The source of the sample is a study of blood T cell repertoires in COVID-19. Whole-study context: Italy, Spain and the United States were the sources of the convalescent and acute COVID-19 samples. Sources were T cells, B-cell-depleted T cells, or PBMCs; the material itself was cDNA or gDNA.

Germline V gene sequence: CDR1 SGHTA, CDR2 FQGNSA. V lost 1 base and J lost 5, with 14 bases in between. The CDR3 has 15 residues. Specimen: peripheral blood. This chain connects TRBV7-2 to TRBJ1-1; D remains unclear. The source is a man aged 80 or over with acute or convalescent COVID-19. The CDR3 loop is CASSLVVTRGTEAFF. Here the CDR3 DNA reads TGTGCCAGCAGCTTAGTCGTCACCCGGGGAACTGAAGCTTTCTTT.